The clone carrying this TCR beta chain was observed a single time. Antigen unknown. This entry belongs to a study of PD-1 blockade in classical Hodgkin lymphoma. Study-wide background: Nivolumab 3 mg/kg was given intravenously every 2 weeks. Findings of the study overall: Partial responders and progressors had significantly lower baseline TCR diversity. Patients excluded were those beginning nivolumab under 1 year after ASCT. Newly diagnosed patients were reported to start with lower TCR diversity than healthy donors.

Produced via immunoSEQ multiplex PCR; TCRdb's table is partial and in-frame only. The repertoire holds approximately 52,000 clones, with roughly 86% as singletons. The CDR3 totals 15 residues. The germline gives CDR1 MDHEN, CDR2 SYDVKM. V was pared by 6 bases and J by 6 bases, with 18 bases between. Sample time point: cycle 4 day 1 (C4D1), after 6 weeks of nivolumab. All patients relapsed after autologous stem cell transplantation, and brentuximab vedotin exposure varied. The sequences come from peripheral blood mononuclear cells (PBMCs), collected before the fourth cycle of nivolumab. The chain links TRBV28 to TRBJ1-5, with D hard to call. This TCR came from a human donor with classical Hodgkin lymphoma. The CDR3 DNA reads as TGTGCCAGCAGCCCCTTCCGCAACCCCGGTCAGCCCCAGCATTTT. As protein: CASSPFRNPGQPQHF.